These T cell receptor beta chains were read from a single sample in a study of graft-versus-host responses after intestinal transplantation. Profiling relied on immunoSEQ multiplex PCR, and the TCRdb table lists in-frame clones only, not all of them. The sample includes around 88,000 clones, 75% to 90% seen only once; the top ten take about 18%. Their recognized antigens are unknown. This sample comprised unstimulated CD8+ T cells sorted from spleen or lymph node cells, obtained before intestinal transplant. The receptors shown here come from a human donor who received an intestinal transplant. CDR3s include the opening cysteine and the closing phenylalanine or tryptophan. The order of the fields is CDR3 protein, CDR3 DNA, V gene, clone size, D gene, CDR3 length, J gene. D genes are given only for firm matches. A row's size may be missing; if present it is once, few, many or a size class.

CASSLPTSTYEQYF,TGTGCCAGCAGCCTACCGACTAGTACCTACGAGCAGTACTTC,TRBV7-2,-,-,14,TRBJ2-7
CASRADTGQVNNEQFF,TGTGCCAGCAGAGCGGACACAGGGCAGGTTAACAATGAGCAGTTCTTC,TRBV27,-,-,16,TRBJ2-1
CATSRDAGQQFF,TGTGCCACCAGCAGAGATGCCGGGCAGCAGTTCTTC,TRBV15,-,-,12,TRBJ2-1
CASSGLAGGPSGELFF,TGTGCCAGCAGCGGATTAGCGGGAGGGCCTTCCGGGGAGCTGTTTTTT,TRBV9,-,TRBD2,16,TRBJ2-2
CASSKIGRSTNTGELFF,TGTGCCAGCAGCAAAATCGGCAGGTCTACGAACACCGGGGAGCTGTTTTTT,TRBV21-1,few,-,17,TRBJ2-2
CASSPGPGYGYTF,TGTGCCAGCAGCCCGGGACCGGGATATGGCTACACCTTC,TRBV7-9,-,-,13,TRBJ1-2
CASSVAGSTDTQYF,TGTGCCAGCAGCGTAGCAGGTAGCACAGATACGCAGTATTTT,TRBV9,-,-,14,TRBJ2-3
CASRNRDRGQGTDTQYF,TGTGCCAGCAGAAATCGGGACAGGGGGCAGGGCACAGATACGCAGTATTTT,TRBV7-9,-,TRBD1,17,TRBJ2-3
CSANPRNEQFF,TGCAGTGCTAATCCCAGGAATGAGCAGTTCTTC,TRBV20-1,-,-,11,TRBJ2-1
CASSHRAYYNEQFF,TGTGCCAGCAGCCATCGCGCCTACTACAATGAGCAGTTCTTC,TRBV14,-,-,14,TRBJ2-1
CASSYSAGLDGYTF,TGTGCCAGCAGTTACTCAGCAGGTTTGGATGGCTACACCTTC,TRBV6-5,-,-,14,TRBJ1-2